The 16 T cell receptor beta chains given below trace back to one sample, sequenced in a study of CXCR3-negative and CXCR3-positive naive CD8 T cells. General study results and limits: Against CXCR3-negative naive cells, CXCR3-positive naive cells showed more hydrophobic TRB CDR3s.

Antigens for these TCRs are unknown. The method, 5' RACE with UMI labels, was used to prepare the TRB cDNA libraries. TCRdb reprocessed the 5' RACE reads and reports one entry per CDR3 protein, with no DNA. The sample table includes about 50,000 distinct CDR3 sequences. Sequencing input: naive CXCR3+ CD8+ T cells from blood. Subset denoted: CD45RO-CCR7+CD27+CD95- naive CD8+ T cells expressing CXCR3 (TNR3+). The receptors derive from a human donor in good health. Some clones in this sample may be carry-over from other donors' samples.

The rearrangement uses TRBV19 and TRBJ2-2; TCRdb returns TRBD1, unconfirmable since there is no DNA. The CDR3 extends over 15 amino acids. Per germline, CDR1 LNHDA and CDR2 SQIVND (reference sequence). CDR3 loop: CATYQDRENTGELFF. The full variable domain, in which reference TRBV19 and TRBJ2-2 provide the parts outside the CDR3, is DGGITQSPKYLFRKEGQNVTLSCEQNLNHDAMYWYRQDPGQGLRLIYYSQIVNDFQKGDIAEGYSVSREKKESFPLTVTSAQKNPTAFYLCATYQDRENTGELFFGEGSRLTVL.

The V and J genes are TRBV12-3 or TRBV12-4 and TRBJ1-2. The CDR3 extends over 13 amino acids. The CDR3 spells CASSFDGNYGYTF.

J is TRBJ2-7 and V is TRBV4-3; the TCRdb call, TRBD1, lacks DNA for checking. Germline loops: CDR1 LGHNA, CDR2 YSLEER. The CDR3 is 15 amino acids. The CDR3 loop is CASSSRAGGPYEQYF.

V and J are TRBV9 and TRBJ2-7; checking the TCRdb D call of TRBD1 is not possible without DNA. The CDR3 has 12 amino acids. Germline CDR1 reads SGDLS; CDR2 reads YYNGEE. The CDR3 sequence is CASSPGGHEQYF.

This chain uses TRBV12-3 or TRBV12-4 with TRBJ1-1; absent DNA, TCRdb's TRBD1 call cannot be checked. The CDR3 is 14 amino acids. This chain's CDR3 is CASSFVLMNTEAFF.

CDR3 sequence: CASSLSGTQPQHF. The chain carries TRBV7-9 and TRBJ1-5; TCRdb's D call of TRBD1 is untestable without DNA. This CDR3 spans 13 amino acids. The germline gives CDR1 SEHNR, CDR2 FQNEAQ (reference sequence).

J is TRBJ2-7 and V is TRBV4-1; TCRdb returns TRBD1, unconfirmable since there is no DNA. In germline, CDR1 is MGHRA, CDR2 YSYEKL. The length of the CDR3 is 16 residues. The CDR3 here is CASSQAGGPTSYEQYF.

The genes are TRBV29-1 and TRBJ1-2; TCRdb's D gene call, TRBD1, goes unchecked for lack of DNA. This CDR3 is 15 amino acids long. CDR1 is SQVTM and CDR2 is ANQGSEA in the germline V gene. The CDR3 here is CSVRSLGDWDYGYTF.

The J gene is TRBJ2-7, the V gene TRBV24-1. Germline-derived CDR1 and CDR2 are KGHDR and SFDVKD. This CDR3 is 13 amino acids long. CDR3 region: CATSGSLSYEQYF.

The rearrangement joins TRBV4-1 to TRBJ2-7; TCRdb's D gene call, TRBD2, goes unchecked for lack of DNA. The CDR3 covers 12 residues. CDR1 MGHRA and CDR2 YSYEKL come from the germline V gene. The CDR3 spells CARSSREYEQYF.

V usage is TRBV5-5 and J usage is TRBJ2-1; the D gene TCRdb calls, TRBD2, cannot be checked with no DNA. Germline V CDR1 and CDR2: SGHKS, YYEKEE (reference sequence). This CDR3 spans 15 amino acids. CDR3 protein: CASSRFSGGYNEQFF.

The chain employs TRBV5-1 and TRBJ2-1; TCRdb's D call of TRBD2 is untestable without DNA. This CDR3 comprises 14 residues. Per the germline V gene, CDR1 is SGHRS and CDR2 is YFSETQ. This chain's CDR3 is CASGVAGAHNEQFF.

This chain connects TRBV2 to TRBJ2-7. CDR3 length: 13 residues. The germline V gene encodes CDR1 SNHLY and CDR2 FYNNEI. The CDR3 sequence: CASSPDYSYEQYF.

V usage is TRBV5-8 and J usage is TRBJ1-2; the D call of TRBD1 rests on TCRdb alone, since no DNA is present to check it. The CDR3 loop spans 16 amino acids. Germline V CDR1 and CDR2: SGHTS, YDEGEE. The CDR3 loop reads CASSYLRDRGIYGYTF.

This rearrangement joins TRBV29-1 to TRBJ2-5; no DNA is available, so the TRBD1 call from TCRdb remains unchecked. The germline gives CDR1 SQVTM, CDR2 ANQGSEA. The CDR3 is 17 residues long. CDR3 residues: CSVEDLGPDRPQETQYF.

The genes are TRBV7-2 and TRBJ1-1. Germline lookup yields CDR1 SGHTA and CDR2 FQGNSA. This CDR3 has 15 amino acids. This CDR3 is CASSRQPLPNTEAFF.